This TCR beta chain was obtained from a study of monozygotic twins with inflammatory bowel disease. Study results and caveats: IBD patients shared fewer clonotypes with other individuals than healthy twins, especially patients with disease activity signs.

On this clonotype itself: Its antigen is currently unknown.

Used for each TCR library was roughly 3,700 ng of total RNA. Investigators made cDNA in eight separate reactions per sample. Each UMI harboured a 6-nucleotide sample barcode and was appended via template switching. Reprocessing the 5' RACE reads, TCRdb reports a single entry for every CDR3 protein and omits DNA. The sample has fewer than 400,000 distinct CDR3 sequences. Germline values: CDR1 LGHNA, CDR2 YNFKEQ. This CDR3 spans 15 amino acids. The rearrangement uses TRBV4-2 and TRBJ1-2; TCRdb names TRBD1, which stays unverified in the absence of DNA. The TCR sequence derives from a human donor with ulcerative colitis or Crohn's disease, or a healthy co-twin of an affected twin (not recorded which). Material: blood. The CDR3 here is CASSRPNDVRDGYTF.